The next 10 T cell receptor beta chains were all read from a single sample in a study of Siglec-9 on CD8 T cells in melanoma. Here immunoSEQ multiplex PCR was the method, and the copy in TCRdb shows in-frame clones only, minus some. There are 25,000 to 35,000 clones in the sample; 80% occur only once, and 5.5% to 7.5% lies in the top ten. Specimen: Siglec-9- CD8+ T cells sorted from blood. These receptors were obtained from a human donor in good health.

The chain is built from TRBV7-2 and TRBJ2-5, with TRBD2 matching over 14 bases. J was trimmed by 5 bases and V by 5 bases; bases with no gene match: 10. Germline CDR1 and CDR2: SGHTA and FQGNSA. The CDR3 has 17 amino acids. The CDR3 DNA reads TGTGCCAGCAGCCCCTATGGGGGACTAGCGGGAGACGAGACCCAGTACTTC. It yields the protein CASSPYGGLAGDETQYF.

This chain uses TRBV7-9 with TRBJ1-1; tentative D call: TRBD1 (5 bases). Germline values: CDR1 SEHNR, CDR2 FQNEAQ (reference sequence). The CDR3 consists of 14 residues. Trimming took 5 bases from V and 1 from J, leaving 11 bases between them. The CDR3 loop is CASSRGLTNTEAFF. Here the CDR3 DNA reads TGTGCCAGCAGCCGGGGCCTGACGAACACTGAAGCTTTCTTT.

This clone came up once. The rearrangement links TRBV7-9 to TRBJ1-1; tentatively, D is TRBD1 (5 bases). The CDR3 consists of 15 residues. The V and J ends lost 0 bases and 3 bases respectively, with 11 bases between them. The germline gives CDR1 SEHNR, CDR2 FQNEAQ (reference sequence). The DNA for the CDR3 is TGTGCCAGCAGCTTAGCCATATTAGGGGACACTGAAGCTTTCTTT. This translates into CASSLAILGDTEAFF.

The chain links TRBV27 to TRBJ1-1; 12 nucleotides line up with TRBD1. Losses at the gene ends were 6 bases for V and 0 bases for J; bases not matched to a gene: 11. Germline loops: CDR1 MNHEY, CDR2 SMNVEV (reference sequence). This CDR3 region has 18 residues. This CDR3 reads CASSYTGTGGLMNTEAFF. CDR3 in DNA: TGTGCCAGCAGCTATACCGGGACAGGGGGCCTTATGAACACTGAAGCTTTCTTT.

J is TRBJ2-7 and V is TRBV4-1; tentatively, D is TRBD1 (6 bases). The CDR3 loop spans 15 amino acids. The ends were cut back, 5 bases at V and 4 bases at J, with 18 bases in the middle. The germline gives CDR1 MGHRA, CDR2 YSYEKL. CDR3 sequence: CASSSRRTELYEQYF. DNA for the CDR3: TGCGCCAGCAGCTCACGGAGGACAGAATTATACGAGCAGTACTTC.

This clone was counted between two and nine times. This sequence joins TRBV7-8 and TRBJ1-5; possibly TRBD1 for D (5 bases). V dropped 1 base and J dropped 6 bases, with 7 bases sitting between them. CDR1 and CDR2 (germline): SGHVS, FQNEAQ. The CDR3 has 13 residues. CDR3 sequence reads: CASSLERGQPQHF. The CDR3, as DNA: TGTGCCAGCAGCTTAGAGAGGGGTCAGCCCCAGCATTTT.

The chain couples TRBV5-6 to TRBJ2-7, with unresolved D. The CDR3 loop spans 13 amino acids. V gave up 0 bases and J gave up 0 bases, with 4 bases separating them. Germline loops: CDR1 SGHDT, CDR2 YYEEEE. CDR3 amino acids: CASSLGSSYEQYV. The CDR3 DNA sequence: TGTGCCAGCAGCTTGGGAAGCTCCTACGAGCAGTACGTC.

This clone appeared a single time. The chain uses TRBV7-2 and TRBJ2-1; 9 bases are a match to TRBD2. CDR3 size: 16 residues. Germline CDR1 and CDR2: SGHTA and FQGNSA. V lost 1 base to trimming and J lost 2 bases; unmatched junction nucleotides: 3. CDR3 bases: TGTGCCAGCAGCTTAGTAGCGGGAGTACCCTACAATGAGCAGTTCTTC. Its translation is CASSLVAGVPYNEQFF.

The chain joins TRBV11-2 to TRBJ2-2; D is possibly TRBD2 (5 bases). This CDR3 spans 16 amino acids. Germline CDR1 SGHAT, CDR2 FQNNGV. V lost 4 bases, J lost 4 bases, and 16 bases lay in between. Here the CDR3 reads CASSSPREGPTGELFF. The CDR3 bases are TGTGCCAGCAGCTCCCCTCGGGAAGGTCCCACCGGGGAGCTGTTTTTT.

The chain joins TRBV6-1 to TRBJ2-7; D is ambiguous. The CDR3 loop spans 12 amino acids. Trimming left V 3 bases short and J 3 bases short, with 6 bases between. CDR1 and CDR2 from the germline V gene are MNHNS and SASEGT. This CDR3 is CASSDRFYEQYV. The CDR3 DNA follows: TGTGCCAGCAGTGACAGATTCTACGAGCAGTACGTC.